This T cell receptor (beta chain) is drawn from a study of blood T cell repertoires in COVID-19. The V and J ends lost 3 bases and 1 base respectively, with 2 bases between them. This CDR3 spans 11 amino acids. The V gene's germline CDR1 is SGHRS and CDR2 YFSETQ. This table comes from immunoSEQ multiplex PCR, and its TCRdb copy is limited to in-frame clones, with some not included. The table has hundreds of thousands of clones, roughly 90% seen once. This sequence originates from a woman aged 25 to 39 who had recovered from COVID-19. The chain joins TRBV5-1 to TRBJ2-7; D unclear. The specimen sequenced was PBMCs or T cells enriched from blood (not recorded which). Here the CDR3 DNA reads TGCGCCAGCAGCTCTTCCTACGAGCAGTACTTC. Translated: CASSSSYEQYF.